Below are 13 T cell receptor beta chains sequenced from a single sample in a study of blood T cells in healthy people across ages. It was with a sample-barcoded 5' primer and a J-beta primer mix that a second PCR of roughly 7 to 12 cycles was run. TCRdb redid the calling of the 5' RACE reads with MiXCR, one entry per CDR3 protein. This table has about a million distinct CDR3 sequences, 35% to 45% appearing once. The material sequenced was blood. These receptors all come from a man between 18 and 29 years old in good health.

This clonotype was found a few times. The chain combines TRBV6-5 with TRBJ1-2, with TRBD1 as a possible D gene (5 bases). The germline CDR1 and CDR2 sequences are MNHEY and SVGAGI. The CDR3 covers 12 residues. Trimming pared 2 bases from V and 10 bases from J, leaving 11 bases between. DNA of the CDR3: TGTGCCAGCAGTTACATTAGGGGAATCTACACCTTC. Its protein product is CASSYIRGIYTF.

The sample holds one count of this clonotype. V gene TRBV29-1 combines with J gene TRBJ1-3; 7 nucleotides align to TRBD1. V gave up 5 bases and J gave up 2 bases; unmatched junction bases: 6. CDR3 length: 14 residues. The V gene's germline CDR1 is SQVTM and CDR2 ANQGSEA. The CDR3 protein is CSVSTGSPGNTIYF. CDR3 coding DNA: TGCAGCGTTTCGACAGGGTCGCCTGGAAACACCATATATTTT.

The gene calls are TRBV6-6 and TRBJ2-7; 7 bases line up with TRBD2. J lost 3 bases, V lost 2 bases, and 7 bases had no gene match. The CDR3 runs 15 residues. The V gene's germline CDR1 is MNHNY and CDR2 SVGAGI (reference sequence). The CDR3 nucleotides are TGTGCCAGCAGTTACGGCGGGGGTGCGCTCTACGAGCAGTACTTC. Its translation: CASSYGGGALYEQYF.

This chain joins TRBV27 and TRBJ2-1; D is ambiguous. This CDR3 region has 15 residues. From germline, CDR1 is MNHEY and CDR2 SMNVEV (reference sequence). The V and J ends lost 6 bases and 4 bases respectively, with 16 bases between them. The CDR3 reads CASSFVPGLYNEQFF. The CDR3 DNA follows: TGTGCCAGCAGCTTCGTTCCGGGTCTTTACAATGAGCAGTTCTTC.

This clonotype is a singleton in its sample. The V and J genes are TRBV7-9 and TRBJ2-5; a possible D gene is TRBD2 (5 bases). Germline loops: CDR1 SEHNR, CDR2 FQNEAQ (reference sequence). The CDR3 extends over 12 amino acids. Trimming pared 5 bases from V and 11 bases from J, leaving 15 bases between. The CDR3 DNA reads TGTGCCAGCAGCCAGAGCGGCGACGGGCAGTACTTC. Translation: CASSQSGDGQYF.

The gene calls are TRBV3-1 and TRBJ1-6; no firm D call. The CDR3 length is 15 residues. The germline gives CDR1 LGHDT, CDR2 YNNKEL (reference sequence). V gave up 0 bases and J gave up 12 bases, with 15 bases separating them. This CDR3 reads CASSQDVPVGEPLHF. The DNA of the CDR3 is TGTGCCAGCAGCCAAGATGTACCGGTCGGAGAACCCCTCCACTTT.

The CDR3 loop reads CASASGGETQYF. CDR3 sequence (DNA): TGTGCCAGCGCGTCCGGAGGAGAGACCCAGTACTTC. The chain combines TRBV4-2 with TRBJ2-5, with D maybe TRBD2 (5 bases). CDR3 length equals 12 residues. Between the trimmed V and J ends, which lost 8 bases and 4 bases, there was a span of 11 bases. CDR1 and CDR2 (germline): LGHNA, YNFKEQ.

J is TRBJ2-5 and V is TRBV12-3 or TRBV12-4; 12 nucleotides line up with TRBD2. J was trimmed by 11 bases and V by 0 bases; bases with no gene match: 19. The CDR3 has 19 residues. The CDR3 DNA follows: TGTGCCAGCAGTTTAGCGCTGAGAGGGACTAGCGGGTTCCGGGATGAGCAGTACTTC. This sequence encodes CASSLALRGTSGFRDEQYF.

This clonotype has more than one count but fewer than ten. The rearrangement joins TRBV28 to TRBJ2-1; 7 positions match TRBD1. J lost 7 bases, V lost 6 bases, and 12 bases had no gene match. This CDR3 contains 15 residues. In germline, CDR1 is MDHEN, CDR2 SYDVKM. The CDR3 spells CASSPSGQKNNEQFF. CDR3 DNA: TGTGCCAGCAGCCCCTCGGGACAGAAAAATAATGAGCAGTTCTTC.

The chain employs TRBV20-1 and TRBJ2-3; 11 bases map to TRBD2. The CDR3 length is 14 residues. V shed 6 bases and J 6 bases; nucleotides not matched to a gene: 8. Looked up from germline, CDR1 is DFQATT and CDR2 is SNEGSKA (reference sequence). The chain's CDR3 is CSAQISGGGDTQYF. CDR3 sequence (DNA): TGCAGTGCACAAATTAGCGGGGGGGGGGATACGCAGTATTTT.

V is TRBV4-3 and J is TRBJ2-3, with D perhaps TRBD2 (5 bases). CDR1 is LGHNA, CDR2 YSLEER, per germline. This CDR3 comprises 16 residues. V shed 11 bases and J shed 7 bases, with 28 bases lying between them. This chain's CDR3 is CAGGQEPRLRGNTQYF. For the CDR3, the DNA is TGCGCCGGCGGCCAAGAACCTAGACTCCGGGGAAATACGCAGTATTTT.

The chain couples TRBV12-3 or TRBV12-4 to TRBJ1-2; D unresolved. This CDR3 has 14 residues. V dropped 6 bases and J dropped 7 bases, with 18 bases sitting between them. CDR3 in DNA: TGTGCCAGCAGAGGACCTCTTATTGAGAGTGGCTACACCTTC. It is translated as CASRGPLIESGYTF.

This clonotype was recorded many times. The J gene is TRBJ2-1, the V gene TRBV5-1; the match to TRBD1 covers 7 bases. Per germline, CDR1 SGHRS and CDR2 YFSETQ. Trimming removed 4 bases from V and 1 base from J; junction bases left unmatched: 2. The CDR3 runs 14 residues. CDR3 nucleotide sequence: TGCGCCAGCAGCCAGGGACAGTCCTACAATGAGCAGTTCTTC. It codes for CASSQGQSYNEQFF.